These T cell receptor beta chains were read from a single sample in a study of metastatic and nonmetastatic thyroid tumors. TCRdb reprocessed the PCR reads via MiXCR. The data contain fewer than 7,500 clones, roughly 18% of them singletons. The sequencing input was adjacent normal tissue. These receptors all come from a male donor with papillary thyroid cancer or a benign thyroid nodule (not recorded which). Some clones in this sample may be carry-over from other donors' samples. The CDR3 runs from the conserved cysteine through the conserved F or W. D genes are given only for firm matches. Clone size appears in some rows only: once, few, many, or a class for an expanded clone.

V gene	clone size	J gene	D gene	CDR3 protein	CDR3 DNA
TRBV20-1	medium-sized	TRBJ2-7	-	CSARQVTYEQYF	TGCAGTGCTCGACAGGTTACGTACGAGCAGTACTTC
TRBV15	medium-sized	TRBJ1-3	-	CATSRDREPGNTIYF	TGTGCCACCAGCAGAGACAGGGAACCCGGAAACACCATATATTTT
TRBV7-6	-	TRBJ1-2	-	CASSREGGIQGDKGYGYTF	TGTGCTAGCAGCAGAGAGGGAGGCATACAGGGTGATAAGGGCTATGGCTACACCTTC
TRBV6-1	many	TRBJ2-2	TRBD2	CASRLTSNTGELFF	TGTGCCAGCCGCCTGACTAGCAACACCGGGGAGCTGTTTTTT
TRBV20-1	-	TRBJ1-2	-	CSGPIGGYTF	TGCAGTGGGCCTATTGGGGGCTACACCTTC
TRBV3-1	-	TRBJ2-2	-	CASSQDWGPGELFF	TGTGCCAGCAGCCAAGATTGGGGTCCCGGGGAGCTGTTTTTT
TRBV6-2/TRBV6-3	few	TRBJ2-5	-	CASPERLEGDQYF	TGTGCCAGCCCGGAGAGACTTGAAGGTGACCAGTACTTC
TRBV28	medium-sized	TRBJ2-7	-	CASSFRGLYYEQYF	TGTGCCAGCAGTTTTCGCGGACTATACTACGAGCAGTACTTC
TRBV18	many	TRBJ2-5	TRBD2	CASRLAGDQETQYF	TGTGCCAGCAGACTAGCGGGGGACCAAGAGACCCAGTACTTC
TRBV6-1	-	TRBJ2-1	TRBD1	CASTTGGYNEQFF	TGTGCCAGCACCACAGGGGGCTACAATGAGCAGTTCTTC
TRBV27	few	TRBJ1-2	-	CASSLYSPEDLGGYTF	TGTGCCAGCAGTTTATATTCCCCAGAAGATCTAGGAGGCTACACCTTC
TRBV28	-	TRBJ1-2	TRBD1	CASTEGTAFGGYTF	TGTGCCAGCACCGAGGGGACAGCGTTCGGTGGCTACACCTTC
TRBV27	few	TRBJ2-2	TRBD2	CASSTAGDTGELFF	TGTGCCAGCAGTACGGCGGGGGACACCGGGGAGCTGTTTTTT
TRBV7-3	medium-sized	TRBJ2-2	TRBD1	CASSSGQGRLGELFF	TGTGCCAGCAGCTCCGGACAGGGGCGGCTCGGGGAGCTGTTTTTT
TRBV6-1	-	TRBJ2-7	TRBD1	CASSLQDRASYEQYF	TGTGCCAGCAGTTTACAGGACAGGGCGTCCTACGAGCAGTACTTC
TRBV5-1	medium-sized	TRBJ1-6	TRBD1	CASSLGQGGNSPLHF	TGCGCCAGCAGCTTGGGACAGGGTGGGAATTCACCCCTCCACTTT
TRBV27	-	TRBJ2-2	TRBD2	CASTPSSGVNTGELFF	TGTGCCAGCACTCCCTCAAGCGGGGTTAACACCGGGGAGCTGTTTTTT
TRBV27	-	TRBJ2-1	-	CASSLGYNEQFF	TGTGCCAGCAGTTTGGGCTACAATGAGCAGTTCTTC
TRBV4-1	many	TRBJ2-7	-	CASSLVIGDEQYF	TGCGCCAGCAGCTTAGTAATTGGGGACGAGCAGTACTTC
TRBV20-1	few	TRBJ2-7	TRBD1	CSAIRQGSYEQYF	TGCAGTGCTATACGACAGGGGAGCTACGAGCAGTACTTC
TRBV5-1	-	TRBJ1-5	-	CASSLSGSPNQPQHF	TGCGCCAGCAGCTTGTCGGGGTCACCCAATCAGCCCCAGCATTTT
TRBV6-1	-	TRBJ2-6	-	CASRAERTTGANVLTF	TGTGCCAGCAGAGCAGAAAGGACGACTGGGGCCAACGTCCTGACTTTC
TRBV29-1	medium-sized	TRBJ1-2	-	CSVIHPGPTGYGYTF	TGCAGCGTTATACATCCGGGCCCCACGGGCTATGGCTACACCTTC
TRBV30	-	TRBJ1-2	TRBD1	CAWIPTTSTGRGYTF	TGTGCCTGGATCCCGACAACATCGACAGGGAGGGGCTACACCTTC
TRBV9	-	TRBJ1-2	TRBD1	CASSGDRDKGSGYTF	TGTGCCAGCAGCGGGGACAGGGATAAGGGGTCTGGCTACACCTTC
TRBV11-1	many	TRBJ1-6	TRBD1	CASSLNRGSSPLHF	TGTGCCAGCAGCTTAAACAGGGGTAGCTCACCCCTCCACTTT
TRBV6-1	many	TRBJ2-4	TRBD1	CASCSRQGVTKNIQYF	TGTGCCAGCTGCTCAAGGCAGGGGGTTACCAAAAACATTCAGTACTTC
TRBV12-3/TRBV12-4	-	TRBJ1-4	TRBD1	CASRIQGDEKLFF	TGTGCCAGCAGGATACAGGGGGATGAAAAACTGTTTTTT
TRBV19	many	TRBJ2-7	TRBD1	CASSTLTGGSYEQYF	TGTGCCAGTAGCACCCTGACAGGGGGGTCCTACGAGCAGTACTTC
TRBV28	few	TRBJ1-3	-	CASSLGSRNTIYF	TGTGCCAGCAGTTTGGGTTCGCGAAACACCATATATTTT
TRBV29-1	many	TRBJ2-3	-	CSVHHFSKKQDTQYF	TGCAGCGTACATCACTTCTCTAAAAAGCAGGATACGCAGTATTTT
TRBV6-1	many	TRBJ1-1	-	CASSEAIGGEAFF	TGTGCCAGCAGTGAAGCGATCGGTGGTGAAGCTTTCTTT
TRBV12-3/TRBV12-4	many	TRBJ1-3	-	CASSFWGNSGNTIYF	TGTGCCAGCAGTTTCTGGGGGAACTCTGGAAACACCATATATTTT
TRBV20-1	once	TRBJ1-1	-	CSASTPTGITEAFF	TGCAGTGCTAGTACGCCTACAGGGATCACTGAAGCTTTCTTT
TRBV9	many	TRBJ1-2	-	CASGTGSSASGYTF	TGTGCCAGTGGGACGGGTTCCTCGGCCAGTGGCTACACCTTC
TRBV19	-	TRBJ1-2	TRBD1	CASSRDRGPLGYGYTF	TGTGCCAGTAGTCGGGACAGGGGGCCCCTCGGCTATGGCTACACCTTC
TRBV28	-	TRBJ2-6	-	CASSRTDSGANVLTF	TGTGCCAGCAGTCGAACGGACTCTGGGGCCAACGTCCTGACTTTC
TRBV6-5	many	TRBJ1-2	-	CASSYTALYGYTF	TGTGCCAGCAGTTACACAGCCCTTTATGGCTACACCTTC
TRBV7-3	few	TRBJ2-6	-	CASSLSRAGANVLTF	TGTGCCAGCAGCTTATCGAGGGCTGGGGCCAACGTCCTGACTTTC
TRBV3-1	medium-sized	TRBJ2-7	-	CASSQETSSPDEQYF	TGTGCCAGCAGCCAGGAAACTAGCAGCCCGGACGAGCAGTACTTC
TRBV6-1	few	TRBJ2-5	TRBD1	CASLRGQFQETQYF	TGTGCCAGCCTTAGGGGACAGTTTCAAGAGACCCAGTACTTC
TRBV6-1	-	TRBJ1-2	TRBD1	CASSAQGGADGYTF	TGTGCCAGCAGCGCCCAGGGGGGAGCGGATGGCTACACCTTC
TRBV9	many	TRBJ1-1	TRBD1	CASQGANTEAFF	TGTGCCTCACAGGGGGCGAACACTGAAGCTTTCTTT
TRBV6-1	few	TRBJ1-6	-	CASSSVDSPLHF	TGTGCCAGCAGCAGTGTCGATTCACCCCTCCACTTT
TRBV11-2	-	TRBJ1-2	TRBD1	CASSWTGGDGYTF	TGTGCCAGCAGCTGGACAGGGGGCGATGGCTACACCTTC
TRBV7-6	many	TRBJ1-1	-	CASSLRTPNMGVTEAFF	TGTGCCAGCAGCTTACGGACCCCGAATATGGGGGTCACTGAAGCTTTCTTT
TRBV28	-	TRBJ1-1	-	CASSLSQGYTEAFF	TGTGCCAGCAGTTTATCACAGGGATACACTGAAGCTTTCTTT
TRBV2	few	TRBJ1-6	-	CASSERSRSSPLHF	TGTGCCAGCAGTGAAAGGAGCCGGAGTTCACCCCTCCACTTT